This T cell receptor beta chain was sequenced for a study of blood T cell repertoires in COVID-19. Study summary: Sites across the United States, Italy and Spain contributed samples from acute and convalescent COVID-19.

In the source study's methods: Quantification of nucleated cells was approximated via reference gene primer amplification. TCRdb keeps only in-frame clones here, not all; method: immunoSEQ multiplex PCR. V, J and clone size are taken as reported in that table, and D and trimming were inferred from the DNA itself. The sample carries around 170,000 clones, approximately 79% recorded once. The V gene lost 0 bases and the J gene lost 8 bases, with 15 bases spanning the gap. In germline, CDR1 is SGHTA, CDR2 FQGNSA. The CDR3 has 15 residues. What was sequenced was peripheral blood. The sequence came from a woman aged 80 or older with acute or convalescent COVID-19. The chain is built from TRBV7-2 and TRBJ2-3; D uncertain. The CDR3 protein is CASSLAPSLGVTQYF. For the CDR3, the DNA is TGTGCCAGCAGCTTAGCCCCCTCCTTAGGAGTTACGCAGTATTTT.